Given below is one TCR beta chain in context. The source of the sample is a study of blood T cell repertoires in COVID-19. Study-level background: Some COVID-19 samples were acute and others convalescent; all came from the United States, Italy and Spain.

Authors' analysis steps: The assay estimated nucleated cells by amplifying reference gene primers. Only in-frame clones appear in the TCRdb table, and some are missing; sequencing was by immunoSEQ multiplex PCR. V and J calls and clone size come straight from that table; D and trimming were deduced from the DNA. The sample carries 14,000 or so clones, 75% to 90% recorded once. Germline CDR1 MNHEY, CDR2 SMNVEV (reference sequence). The length of the CDR3 is 14 residues. V lost 5 bases and J lost 3, with 14 bases in between. Sequencing was carried out using peripheral blood. The receptor comes from a human donor in a cohort sampled during active COVID-19. V gene TRBV27 combines with J gene TRBJ2-7; D perhaps matches TRBD1 (6 bases). This chain's CDR3 is CASSTDRTDYEQYF. The CDR3 DNA follows: TGTGCCAGCAGTACGGACAGAACAGACTACGAGCAGTACTTC.